This T cell receptor (beta chain) comes out of a study of shared clonotypes between healthy human individuals. TCRdb keeps only in-frame clones here, not all; method: immunoSEQ multiplex PCR. Of some 2 million clones listed, about 95% were seen once; the top ten hold under 1.5%. Comment on this clone: The antigen remains undetermined. Other DNA sequences in the same sample also yield this CDR3.

Findings and caveats of the study: Collection of samples was limited to blood; tissue repertoires likely differ. Clonotype sharing levels among donors were expected to vary with sequencing depth.

V dropped 2 bases and J dropped 3 bases, with 10 bases sitting between them. The CDR3 has 14 amino acids. In germline, CDR1 is SGHNT, CDR2 YYREEE (reference sequence). CD45RO-negative, CCR7-positively selected cells formed the naive CD8 fraction, excluding terminally differentiated effector memory CD45RA+ cells. The V and J genes are TRBV5-4 and TRBJ2-3; D perhaps matches TRBD2 (6 bases). The sequenced material came from naive CD8+ T cells sorted from blood. This clonotype was sampled from a man in his late teens or twenties in good health. CDR3 in DNA: TGTGCCAGCAGCTTTCTTGGAGGGACAGATACGCAGTATTTT. Amino acids: CASSFLGGTDTQYF.